These 21 T cell receptor beta chains were sequenced from one sample in a study of human T cells and chemical hapten exposure. MiXCR, run by TCRdb on the RACE reads, gives a single entry per CDR3 protein. The sample consists of some 36,000 distinct CDR3 sequences, 7.6% of them appearing once. Time point meaning: pre-sensitization, week 0. Treatment: therapeutic diphenylcyclopropenone sensitization with weekly scalp DPC. Sequencing was performed on whole blood, taken in connection with sensitization to the hapten diphenylcyclopropenone (DPC). The receptors originated from a woman aged 45-65 years with alopecia areata. Some clones in this sample may be carry-over from other donors' samples.

Many counts were recorded for this clonotype. This chain's CDR3 is CSANSGPEQFF. The CDR3 coding sequence is TGCAGTGCCAATAGCGGACCGGAGCAGTTCTTC. The chain combines TRBV20-1 with TRBJ2-1, with D possibly TRBD2 on 6 matching bases. The CDR3 is 11 amino acids. Germline CDR1 and CDR2: DFQATT and SNEGSKA (reference sequence). The germline V and J ends were trimmed by 6 bases and 10 bases, with 13 bases remaining between them.

The chain uses TRBV11-2 and TRBJ2-7; the D gene is possibly TRBD2 (6 bases). Germline CDR1 is SGHAT and CDR2 is FQNNGV. CDR3 length equals 12 residues. V dropped 5 bases and J dropped 6 bases, with 11 bases sitting between them. CDR3 sequence (DNA): TGTGCCAGCAGCCCACCTAGCGCCGAGCAGTACTTC. It encodes CASSPPSAEQYF.

This clonotype was counted between two and nine times. V is TRBV20-1 and J is TRBJ2-1; 11 nucleotides match TRBD2. The J segment lost 0 bases and the V segment lost 0 bases, leaving 4 bases of the junction unmatched. CDR1 is DFQATT and CDR2 is SNEGSKA in the germline V gene (reference sequence). This CDR3 has 17 amino acids. For the CDR3, the DNA is TGCAGTGCTAGAGATCCGACTAGCGGGACCTCCTACAATGAGCAGTTCTTC. Translated: CSARDPTSGTSYNEQFF.

The chain is built from TRBV9 and TRBJ1-2; D gene unclear. The CDR3 length is 15 residues. Per the germline V gene, CDR1 is SGDLS and CDR2 is YYNGEE. With 6 bases removed from V and 4 bases from J, the gap between germline ends came to 19 bases. Here the CDR3 DNA reads TGTGCCAGCACTCAGGACCCCCGAGACTTCTATGGCTACACCTTC. Translated: CASTQDPRDFYGYTF. Full variable domain (outside the CDR3, taken from reference TRBV9 and TRBJ1-2): DSGVTQTPKHLITATGQRVTLRCSPRSGDLSVYWYQQSLDQGLQFLIQYYNGEERAKGNILERFSAQQFPDLHSELNLSSLELGDSALYFCASTQDPRDFYGYTFGSGTRLTVV.

This clonotype was counted many times. The V call is TRBV7-9, the J call TRBJ1-3; D remains ambiguous. V dropped 1 base and J dropped 0 bases, with 4 bases sitting between them. The CDR3 is 14 amino acids. CDR1 is SEHNR and CDR2 is FQNEAQ in the germline V gene (reference sequence). CDR3 bases: TGTGCCAGCAGCTTAGAAGGCTCTGGAAACACCATATATTTT. It translates to CASSLEGSGNTIYF. Full variable domain (outside the CDR3, taken from reference TRBV7-9 and TRBJ1-3): DTGVSQNPRHKITKRGQNVTFRCDPISEHNRLYWYRQTLGQGPEFLTYFQNEAQLEKSRLLSDRFSAERPKGSFSTLEIQRTEQGDSAMYLCASSLEGSGNTIYFGEGSWLTVV.

For the CDR3, the DNA is TGTGCCAGCAGCTTCGGCGGCACAGATACGCAGTATTTT. It encodes CASSFGGTDTQYF. This sequence joins TRBV5-4 and TRBJ2-3; D unclear. The germline V gene has CDR1 SGHNT and CDR2 YYREEE (reference sequence). V was pared by 2 bases and J by 1 base, with 5 bases between. The CDR3 sequence is 13 residues long.

The V gene is TRBV6-1, the J gene TRBJ2-7; D remains unclear. V was cut by 7 bases and J by 3 bases, with 13 bases left in between. The CDR3 is made up of 13 amino acids. Germline CDR1 is MNHNS and CDR2 is SASEGT. CDR3 nucleotide sequence: TGTGCCAGCATTCCTCCAGCGAGCTACGAGCAGTACTTC. As protein: CASIPPASYEQYF.

In this sample, this clonotype turned up a few times. This rearrangement joins TRBV6-1 to TRBJ2-3, with TRBD2 identical over 12 bases. The ends lost 5 bases at V and 2 bases at J; junction bases unmatched: 5. CDR3 length: 16 amino acids. Germline V gene lookup returns CDR1 MNHNS and CDR2 SASEGT. Here the CDR3 reads CASSFRTSGTTDTQYF. Written as DNA, the CDR3 is TGTGCCAGCAGTTTCCGGACTAGCGGGACCACAGATACGCAGTATTTT.

The rearrangement joins TRBV7-2 to TRBJ2-3, with TRBD2 identical over 10 bases. The V and J ends lost 1 base and 5 bases, in that order; junction bases with no gene match: 3. CDR3 length: 15 residues. The V gene's germline CDR1 is SGHTA and CDR2 FQGNSA. CDR3 DNA: TGTGCCAGCAGCTTAGAGACTAGCGGGCGAGATACGCAGTATTTT. Translation: CASSLETSGRDTQYF.

This clonotype was detected once. The genes are TRBV7-9 and TRBJ2-5; 7 bases agree with TRBD2. J was trimmed by 4 bases and V by 5 bases; bases with no gene match: 16. The germline gives CDR1 SEHNR, CDR2 FQNEAQ (reference sequence). CDR3 length: 17 residues. CDR3 nucleotides: TGTGCCAGCAGCCCCGAATGGGGGGGGTTTACCCCAGAGACCCAGTACTTC. This codes for CASSPEWGGFTPETQYF. Complete variable domain (other parts from reference TRBV7-9 and TRBJ2-5): DTGVSQNPRHKITKRGQNVTFRCDPISEHNRLYWYRQTLGQGPEFLTYFQNEAQLEKSRLLSDRFSAERPKGSFSTLEIQRTEQGDSAMYLCASSPEWGGFTPETQYFGPGTRLLVL.

This clonotype has ten or more counts. The chain uses TRBV29-1 and TRBJ2-2; TRBD1 matches 9 bases. V trimming: 4 bases; J trimming: 3 bases; junction bases outside the gene matches: 3. The CDR3 has 14 residues. CDR1 and CDR2 (germline): SQVTM, ANQGSEA. The CDR3 nucleotides are TGCAGCGTTGTACAGGGGGCTGACACCGGGGAGCTGTTTTTT. Residues: CSVVQGADTGELFF.

At least ten counts were recorded for this clonotype. V usage is TRBV7-8 and J usage is TRBJ2-7; no reliable D call. Deletions cut 2 bases from V and 3 bases from J, with 11 bases between. Germline-derived CDR1 and CDR2 are SGHVS and FQNEAQ. The CDR3 sequence is 14 residues long. The CDR3 nucleotides are TGTGCCAGCAGCTTATCCGGGTTCGACTACGAGCAGTACTTC. This sequence encodes CASSLSGFDYEQYF.

Ten or more counts support this clonotype. The J gene is TRBJ2-7, the V gene TRBV29-1; 7 bases match TRBD1. The germline CDR1 and CDR2 sequences are SQVTM and ANQGSEA. This CDR3 comprises 13 residues. V shed 4 bases, J shed 5 bases, and the junction held 8 bases outside the gene matches. The DNA for the CDR3 is TGCAGCGTTGGGACAGGCCAAGCCCACGAGCAGTACTTC. Protein: CSVGTGQAHEQYF.

The chain recombines TRBV5-1 with TRBJ1-1; D not certain. From germline, CDR1 is SGHRS and CDR2 YFSETQ. V lost 4 bases and J 3 bases, leaving 16 bases between the germline ends. The CDR3 is 15 residues long. The CDR3 DNA reads as TGCGCCAGCAGCCCTGGAGGACGGGAATACACTGAAGCTTTCTTT. Translating it yields CASSPGGREYTEAFF. Full variable domain (remainder filled in from reference TRBV5-1 and TRBJ1-1): KAGVTQTPRYLIKTRGQQVTLSCSPISGHRSVSWYQQTPGQGLQFLFEYFSETQRNKGNFPGRFSGRQFSNSRSEMNVSTLELGDSALYLCASSPGGREYTEAFFGQGTRLTVV.

Ten or more counts support this clonotype. The chain joins TRBV18 to TRBJ1-1, with D tentatively TRBD1 (5 bases). Trimming cost V 4 bases and J 1 base, with 7 bases left between them. There are 13 residues in the CDR3. CDR1 is KGHSH and CDR2 is LQKENI in the germline V gene. Here the CDR3 DNA reads TGTGCCAGCTCACAGGGGAGGAACACTGAAGCTTTCTTT. Translation: CASSQGRNTEAFF.

The rearrangement uses TRBV30 and TRBJ2-5, with TRBD2 identical over 14 bases. Germline V gene sequence: CDR1 GTSNPN, CDR2 SVGIG (reference sequence). Trimming cost V 1 base and J 2 bases; bases outside gene matches: 12. The CDR3 extends over 19 amino acids. The CDR3 is CAWSGFGTSGSVSQETQYF. DNA for the CDR3: TGTGCCTGGAGTGGATTTGGGACTAGCGGGAGTGTTTCGCAAGAGACCCAGTACTTC. The full variable domain, with the rest looked up from reference TRBV30 and TRBJ2-5, is SQTIHQWPATLVQPVGSPLSLECTVEGTSNPNLYWYRQAAGRGLQLLFYSVGIGQISSEVPQNLSASRPQDRQFILSSKKLLLSDSGFYLCAWSGFGTSGSVSQETQYFGPGTRLLVL.

At least ten counts were recorded for this clonotype. Mismatch with germline at one junction end may stem from a read error. This rearrangement joins TRBV19 to TRBJ2-1; tentative D call: TRBD1 (6 bases). This CDR3 comprises 16 residues. Germline V gives CDR1 LNHDA, CDR2 SQIVND (reference sequence). The CDR3 sequence is CASSRTGSQSYHEQFF. The CDR3 DNA reads TGTGCCAGTAGCAGAACAGGGTCTCAATCCTACCATGAGCAGTTCTTC.

This clonotype has more than one count but fewer than ten. The genes are TRBV24-1 and TRBJ2-5; D uncertain. The CDR3 covers 14 residues. CDR1 and CDR2 from the germline V gene are KGHDR and SFDVKD. Trimming cost V 6 bases and J 4 bases, with 14 bases left between them. The CDR3 loop is CATSPGPIRETQYF. DNA of the CDR3: TGTGCCACCAGTCCAGGTCCTATCAGAGAGACCCAGTACTTC.

Concerning this clonotype itself: A much bigger clone sits one base away, suggesting this may be a read error. The rearrangement links TRBV3-1 to TRBJ2-7; D uncertain. The V end was cut by 2 bases, the J end by 3 bases, with 8 bases between. The CDR3 totals 13 residues. The V gene's germline CDR1 is LGHDT and CDR2 YNNKEL (reference sequence). For the CDR3, the DNA is TGTGCCAGCAGCCAAATTGCCGGCTACGAGCAGTACTTC. Its protein product is CASSQIAGYEQYF.

This clonotype was recorded at least ten times. The rearrangement links TRBV4-3 to TRBJ1-1; the match to TRBD1 covers 7 bases. The V gene end was trimmed by 3 bases and the J gene end by 2 bases; junction bases not matched to a gene: 18. CDR3 size: 19 residues. Germline values: CDR1 LGHNA, CDR2 YSLEER. The CDR3 DNA follows: TGCGCCAGCAGCCACATGTTGGGGCCCATCAACAGGGGAAACACTGAAGCTTTCTTT. It specifies CASSHMLGPINRGNTEAFF.

This clonotype was recorded many times. The rearrangement uses TRBV20-1 and TRBJ2-7, with D hard to call. Trimming removed 3 bases at V and 5 bases at J, with 5 bases between. Germline loops: CDR1 DFQATT, CDR2 SNEGSKA (reference sequence). The CDR3 spans 10 residues. For the CDR3, the DNA is TGCAGTGCTAGGCGCGACGAGCAGTACTTC. Translated, it gives CSARRDEQYF.